This TCR beta chain stems from a study of radiotherapy plus CTLA-4 blockade in lung cancer. Study-level findings and limits: Together with interferon-beta, which increased in serum after radiation, early dynamic changes in blood T cell clones were reportedly the best predictors of response.

CDR1 SEHNR and CDR2 FQNEAQ come from the germline V gene (reference sequence). The length of the CDR3 is 18 residues. V lost 1 base and J lost 4, with 22 bases in between. On this clone itself: Its specificity is not known.

Measured with immunoSEQ multiplex PCR; TCRdb has only the in-frame clones, and not every one. The top ten clones hold 2% to 3% of a sample with about 110,000 clones, about 84% of them seen once. Treatment of patients with chemo-refractory metastatic non-small-cell lung cancer consisted of focal radiation plus CTLA-4 blockade with ipilimumab. The rearrangement uses TRBV7-9 and TRBJ1-2; D gene ambiguous. This material consisted of peripheral blood, taken from a patient treated with radiotherapy plus ipilimumab. The receptor's source is a human donor with non-small cell lung cancer that progressed on radiotherapy plus ipilimumab. Some clones in this sample may be carry-over from other donors' samples. CDR3 residues: CASSLDYIERRSPYGYTF. The CDR3 DNA reads as TGTGCCAGCAGCTTAGATTATATAGAGAGGCGGTCCCCCTATGGCTACACCTTC.